The clone carrying this T cell receptor (beta chain) was observed a few times. Antigen unknown. Germline V CDR1 and CDR2: SGHNT, YENEEA. V was cut by 0 bases and J by 11 bases, with 13 bases left in between. This CDR3 spans 13 amino acids. A second PCR of about 7 to 11 cycles used a sample-barcoded 5' primer and a J-beta primer mix. A template-switch adaptor with 12 random nucleotides tagged each cDNA molecule. TCRdb ran MiXCR on the 5' RACE reads and lists one entry per CDR3 protein. The table has around 700,000 distinct CDR3 sequences, approximately 25% seen once. These data originate in a study of blood T cells in healthy people across ages. Study-wide background: Roughly one uniquely barcoded beta molecule per two T cells was captured.

Findings and limits, study-wide: Observed TCR beta diversity per million T cells went down as age went up. This fall followed a roughly linear course with age. Unknown CMV status may confound age-related changes in expanded clones.

The same specimen was also included in a second study, on T cells of mothers and their children.

The source of this sequence is a boy aged 10-17 years in good health. The chain carries TRBV11-3 and TRBJ2-5, with D perhaps assigned TRBD1 or TRBD2 (5 bases each). The sample was blood. This CDR3 is CASSLDSLGEQYF. The CDR3 DNA follows: TGTGCCAGCAGCTTAGATTCTCTAGGGGAGCAGTACTTC.